This is a list of T cell receptor beta chains from one sample in a study of T-cell memory formation after mild COVID-19. A single record per CDR3 protein comes from TCRdb applying MiXCR to the 5' RACE reads. The table has about 180,000 distinct CDR3 sequences, about 18% seen once. Sequenced: PBMCs or a T cell subset sorted from them (not recorded which). All receptors come from a man between 18 and 29 years old who had mild COVID-19 (a few samples of this study predate the infection). Cell type and time point are not known. The conserved cysteine and the conserved F or W are not part of the CDR3 here. A D gene is named only where the DNA matches it firmly. Only some rows state a clone size, as once, few, many or a class for expanded clones.

NA	NA	TRBJ1-1	TRBV11-2	ASGVTWGNTEAF
many	NA	TRBJ2-1	TRBV7-8	ASSLVGAVLNEQF
few	NA	TRBJ1-6	TRBV6-6	ASSPTGLSPLH
few	NA	TRBJ2-5	TRBV7-2	ASSLDTTQY
few	NA	TRBJ1-6	TRBV6-5	ASSRDPDVPPLH
NA	NA	TRBJ2-2	TRBV14	ASSQEATQQFYSPGELF
NA	NA	TRBJ2-1	TRBV14	ASSQEFPRRGYNEQF
NA	TRBD2	TRBJ2-1	TRBV20-1	SASGGAGQDNEQF
NA	NA	TRBJ1-2	TRBV28	ASRDGYYGYT
few	NA	TRBJ1-6	TRBV7-2	ASSLAASGGSPLH
NA	TRBD1	TRBJ1-3	TRBV4-3	ASSQGQGLTGNTIY
few	TRBD2	TRBJ2-3	TRBV5-6	ASSLVLAGTDTQY
few	TRBD2	TRBJ2-1	TRBV7-9	ASSSQLAGINEQF
NA	NA	TRBJ1-1	TRBV6-5	ASSYSSQAF
NA	NA	TRBJ2-2	TRBV9	ASSAHPRGTGELF
many	TRBD1	TRBJ1-2	TRBV7-9	ASSARRGTYGYT
NA	TRBD1	TRBJ2-3	TRBV4-2	ASSQDLHRGRTDTQY
NA	NA	TRBJ2-3	TRBV5-8	ASSPGLPSDTQY
NA	TRBD1	TRBJ1-2	TRBV7-8	ASSSRTGGNYGYT
NA	TRBD1	TRBJ2-3	TRBV5-1	ASSIGQVGDTQY
NA	NA	TRBJ2-5	TRBV12-3/TRBV12-4	ASSLLGRETQY
NA	TRBD1	TRBJ2-5	TRBV5-1	ASSPVGTAETQY
few	TRBD2	TRBJ2-3	TRBV28	ASSEAGGRTDTQY
few	NA	TRBJ1-4	TRBV5-4	ASSRRDPNEKLF